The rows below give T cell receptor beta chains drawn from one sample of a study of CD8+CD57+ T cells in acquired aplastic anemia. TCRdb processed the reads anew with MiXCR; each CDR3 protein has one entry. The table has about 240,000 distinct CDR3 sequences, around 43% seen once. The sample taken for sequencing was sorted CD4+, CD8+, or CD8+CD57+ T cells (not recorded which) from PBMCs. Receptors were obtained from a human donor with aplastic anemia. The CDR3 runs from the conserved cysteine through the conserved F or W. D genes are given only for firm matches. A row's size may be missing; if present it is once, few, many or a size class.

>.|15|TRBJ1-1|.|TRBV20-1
CSASGTLGRFTEAFF
TGCAGTGCAAGCGGGACTCTCGGGAGGTTCACTGAAGCTTTCTTT
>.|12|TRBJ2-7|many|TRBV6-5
CASSYDGYEQYF
TGTGCCAGCAGTTACGACGGCTACGAGCAGTACTTC
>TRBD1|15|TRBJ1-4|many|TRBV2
CASNDRTGHNEKLFF
TGTGCCAGCAATGATAGGACAGGCCATAATGAAAAACTGTTTTTT
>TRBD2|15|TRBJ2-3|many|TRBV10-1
CASSGTSGGTDTQYF
TGCGCCAGCAGCGGGACTAGCGGAGGCACAGATACGCAGTATTTT
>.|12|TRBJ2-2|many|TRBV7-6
CASSLTTGELFF
TGTGCCAGCAGCCTTACTACCGGGGAGCTGTTTTTT
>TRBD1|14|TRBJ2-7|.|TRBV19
CASSTTGGPHEQYF
TGTGCCAGTAGTACGACAGGGGGCCCCCACGAGCAGTACTTC
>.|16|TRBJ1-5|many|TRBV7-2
CASSHLLGGSNQPQHF
TGTGCCAGCAGCCACCTCCTGGGGGGAAGCAATCAGCCCCAGCATTTT
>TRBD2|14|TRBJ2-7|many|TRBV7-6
CASSRGGPAYEQYF
TGTGCCAGCAGCCGCGGGGGGCCCGCCTACGAGCAGTACTTC
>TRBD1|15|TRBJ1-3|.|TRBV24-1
CATSAGTGPGNTIYF
TGTGCCACCAGTGCGGGGACAGGACCTGGAAACACCATATATTTT
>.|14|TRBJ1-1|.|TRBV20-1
CSARIPGPNTEAFF
TGCAGTGCTAGAATCCCAGGGCCGAACACTGAAGCTTTCTTT
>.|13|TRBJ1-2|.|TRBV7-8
CASSPRGDYGYTF
TGTGCCAGCAGTCCCCGGGGGGACTATGGCTACACCTTC
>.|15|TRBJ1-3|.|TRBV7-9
CASSLLRVFGNTVYF
TGTGCCAGCAGCTTACTAAGGGTGTTTGGAAACACCGTATATTTT
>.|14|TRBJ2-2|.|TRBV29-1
CSGLKAGTTGELFF
TGCAGCGGACTAAAGGCAGGGACCACCGGGGAGCTGTTTTTT
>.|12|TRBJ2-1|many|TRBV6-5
CASSTGINEQFF
TGTGCCAGCAGTACAGGGATAAATGAGCAGTTCTTC
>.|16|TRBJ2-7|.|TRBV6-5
CASSRPPGTIPYEQYF
TGTGCCAGCAGTCGCCCCCCCGGGACAATACCCTACGAGCAGTACTTC
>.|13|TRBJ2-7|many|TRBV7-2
CASSPPRGDEQYF
TGTGCCAGCAGCCCCCCGAGGGGCGACGAGCAGTACTTC
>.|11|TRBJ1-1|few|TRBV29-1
CSVRLGQEAFF
TGCAGCGTTCGATTAGGACAGGAAGCTTTCTTT
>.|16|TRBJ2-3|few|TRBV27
CASSLSRRGGTDTQYF
TGTGCCAGCAGTTTATCGCGGCGGGGAGGTACAGATACGCAGTATTTT
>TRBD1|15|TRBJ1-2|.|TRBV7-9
CASPTETGSPYGYTF
TGTGCCAGCCCTACTGAGACAGGGTCCCCCTATGGCTACACCTTC
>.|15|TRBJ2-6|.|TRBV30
CAWSVGVPGANVLTF
TGTGCCTGGAGTGTCGGCGTACCTGGGGCCAACGTCCTGACTTTC
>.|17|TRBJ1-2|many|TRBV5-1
CASSTGRPSSDDYGYTF
TGCGCCAGCAGCACCGGACGCCCGAGCTCAGACGACTATGGCTACACCTTC
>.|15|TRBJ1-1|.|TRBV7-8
CASSLDEGEPTEAFF
TGTGCCAGCAGCTTAGACGAAGGGGAGCCCACTGAAGCTTTCTTT
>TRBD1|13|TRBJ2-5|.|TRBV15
CATSPGTVETQYF
TGTGCCACCAGCCCCGGGACAGTGGAGACCCAGTACTTC
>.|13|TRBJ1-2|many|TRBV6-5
CASSYNQGSGYTF
TGTGCCAGCAGTTACAATCAGGGATCTGGCTACACCTTC
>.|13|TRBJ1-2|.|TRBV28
CASSGGGLYGYTF
TGTGCCAGCAGCGGAGGAGGGCTTTATGGCTACACCTTC
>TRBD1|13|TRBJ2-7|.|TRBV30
CAWSKPQGAEQYF
TGTGCCTGGAGTAAACCACAGGGGGCCGAGCAGTACTTC
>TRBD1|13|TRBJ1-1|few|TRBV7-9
CASSSDRVTEAFF
TGTGCCAGCAGCTCGGACAGGGTCACTGAAGCTTTCTTT
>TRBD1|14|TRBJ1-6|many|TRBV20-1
CSAATGGDHSPLHF
TGCAGTGCTGCAACAGGGGGAGATCATTCACCCCTCCACTTT
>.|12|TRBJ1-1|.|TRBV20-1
CSAFEWGTEAFF
TGCAGTGCTTTTGAGTGGGGCACTGAAGCTTTCTTT
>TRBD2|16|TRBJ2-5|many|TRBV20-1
CSARAVGGGTWETQYF
TGCAGTGCTAGAGCGGTTGGCGGGGGAACTTGGGAGACCCAGTACTTC
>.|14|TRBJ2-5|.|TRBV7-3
CASSLRYDGETQYF
TGTGCCAGCAGCCTAAGGTATGACGGCGAGACCCAGTACTTC
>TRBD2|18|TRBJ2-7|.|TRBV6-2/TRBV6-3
CASSYSGPWERGSYEQYF
TGTGCCAGCAGTTACTCCGGGCCTTGGGAGCGGGGGTCCTACGAGCAGTACTTC
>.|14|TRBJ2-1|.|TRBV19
CASSIDPVLNEQFF
TGTGCCAGTAGTATAGATCCCGTCCTAAATGAGCAGTTCTTC
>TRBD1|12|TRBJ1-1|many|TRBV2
CASTDRYTEAFF
TGTGCCAGCACGGACAGGTACACTGAAGCTTTCTTT
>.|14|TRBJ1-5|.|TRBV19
CASSIIRVDQPQHF
TGTGCCAGTAGTATTATCAGGGTTGATCAGCCCCAGCATTTT
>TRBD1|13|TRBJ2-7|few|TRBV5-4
CASSLTGGGEQYF
TGTGCCAGCAGCCTTACAGGGGGTGGCGAGCAGTACTTC
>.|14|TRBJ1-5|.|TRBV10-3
CAISESTGVQPQHF
TGTGCCATCAGTGAGTCGACGGGGGTTCAGCCCCAGCATTTT
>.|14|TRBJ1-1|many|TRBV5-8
CASSQTTVNTEAFF
TGTGCCAGCAGCCAAACGACTGTGAACACTGAAGCTTTCTTT
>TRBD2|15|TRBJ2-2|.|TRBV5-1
CASSPGTSPGGELFF
TGTGCCAGCAGCCCCGGGACTAGCCCGGGAGGGGAGCTGTTTTTT
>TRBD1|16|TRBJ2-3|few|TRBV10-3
CAISDNHRGTTDTQYF
TGTGCCATCAGTGATAATCACAGGGGGACGACAGATACGCAGTATTTT
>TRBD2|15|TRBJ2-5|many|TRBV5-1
CASSTGLAAQETQYF
TGCGCCAGCAGCACCGGACTAGCGGCTCAAGAGACCCAGTACTTC
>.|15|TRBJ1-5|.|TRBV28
CASSFGALEFQPQHF
TGTGCCAGCAGTTTTGGGGCCCTTGAATTTCAGCCCCAGCATTTT
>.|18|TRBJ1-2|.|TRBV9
CASSVSPYYRELYYGYTF
TGTGCCAGCAGCGTTTCTCCGTATTACAGGGAGTTGTACTATGGCTACACCTTC
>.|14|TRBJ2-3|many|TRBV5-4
CASSFGRATDTQYF
TGTGCCAGCAGCTTCGGCAGGGCCACAGATACGCAGTATTTT
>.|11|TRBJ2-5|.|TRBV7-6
CASSSSETQYF
TGTGCCAGCAGCTCATCGGAGACCCAGTACTTC
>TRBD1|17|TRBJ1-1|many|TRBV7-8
CASSLGTGERLGTEAFF
TGTGCCAGCAGCCTAGGGACAGGGGAGAGGTTGGGTACTGAAGCTTTCTTT
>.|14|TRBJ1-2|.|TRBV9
CASSVGQAGMGYTF
TGTGCCAGCAGCGTTGGACAAGCCGGCATGGGGTACACCTTC
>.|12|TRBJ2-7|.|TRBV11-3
CASSNGPDEQYF
TGTGCCAGCAGTAACGGACCGGACGAGCAGTACTTC
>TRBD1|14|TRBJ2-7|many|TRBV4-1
CASSPRDREYEQYF
TGCGCCAGCAGCCCCCGGGACAGGGAGTACGAGCAGTACTTC
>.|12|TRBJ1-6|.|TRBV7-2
CASSGFPSPLHF
TGTGCCAGCAGCGGGTTTCCTTCACCCCTCCACTTT
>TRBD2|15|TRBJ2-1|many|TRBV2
CASSEWRGDYNEQFF
TGTGCCAGCAGTGAATGGCGGGGGGACTACAATGAGCAGTTCTTC
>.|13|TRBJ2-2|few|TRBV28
CASSFGSSGELFF
TGTGCCAGCAGTTTCGGGAGTAGCGGGGAGCTGTTTTTT